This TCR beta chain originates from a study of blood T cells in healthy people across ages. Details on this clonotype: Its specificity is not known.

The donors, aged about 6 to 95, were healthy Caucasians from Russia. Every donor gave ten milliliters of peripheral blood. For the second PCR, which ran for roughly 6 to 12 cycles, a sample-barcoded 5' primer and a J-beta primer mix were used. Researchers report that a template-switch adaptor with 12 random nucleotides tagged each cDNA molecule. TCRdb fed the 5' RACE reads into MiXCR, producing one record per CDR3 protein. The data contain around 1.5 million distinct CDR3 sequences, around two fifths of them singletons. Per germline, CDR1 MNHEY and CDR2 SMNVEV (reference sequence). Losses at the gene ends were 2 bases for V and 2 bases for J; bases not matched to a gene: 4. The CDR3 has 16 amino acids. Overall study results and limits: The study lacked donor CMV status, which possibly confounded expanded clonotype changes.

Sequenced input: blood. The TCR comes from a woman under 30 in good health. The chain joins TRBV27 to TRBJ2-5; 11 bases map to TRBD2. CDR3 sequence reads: CASSLKTSGTQETQYF. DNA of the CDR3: TGTGCCAGCAGTTTAAAGACTAGCGGGACTCAAGAGACCCAGTACTTC.